The 3 T cell receptor beta chains presented below share a single source sample, sequenced in a study of TIL therapy for anti-PD-1-resistant metastatic lung cancer. Specified time point: pre-treatment sample, taken before nivolumab and TIL therapy. The immunoSEQ assay was v3. Using immunoSEQ multiplex PCR, the repertoire was profiled, and TCRdb retains in-frame clones only, with some absent. The sample gives more than 45,000 clones, about 70% of which show up once; roughly 2% is in the top ten. The material sequenced was blood, taken at baseline. These receptors all come from a person aged 25-85 years with non-small cell lung cancer.

Concerning this clone: The junction differs from germline at one of its ends, possibly a read error. The chain recombines TRBV5-4 with TRBJ1-6, with 12 bases aligning to TRBD1. The germline V gene has CDR1 SGHNT and CDR2 YYREEE (reference sequence). CDR3 size: 17 residues. The CDR3 region has the DNA TGTGCCAGCAGCCGCGGGACAGGGGGCCGTCCGAATTTACCCCTCCACTTT. Its translation: CASSRGTGGRPNLPLHF.

Here the CDR3 DNA reads TGTGCCAGCAGCTTGGGGCTAGCGGGGCAAAATGAGCAGTTCTTC. Encoded protein: CASSLGLAGQNEQFF. V is TRBV7-2 and J is TRBJ2-1; 9 bases are a match to TRBD2. Germline values: CDR1 SGHTA, CDR2 FQGNSA. The CDR3 consists of 15 residues. J was trimmed by 7 bases and V by 3 bases; bases with no gene match: 7.

The chain links TRBV7-2 to TRBJ2-5; no firm D call. V was pared by 5 bases and J by 2 bases, with 12 bases between. CDR1 is SGHTA, CDR2 FQGNSA, per germline. CDR3 length: 14 amino acids. CDR3 bases: TGTGCCAGCAGCCTCCGGTACAGTCAAGAGACCCAGTACTTC. Protein: CASSLRYSQETQYF.